Included here is one TCR beta chain sequence, with context. V lost 6 bases to trimming and J lost 4 bases; unmatched junction nucleotides: 5. CDR1 and CDR2 from the germline V gene are MDHEN and SYDVKM. The CDR3 is made up of 14 amino acids. The table came from immunoSEQ multiplex PCR; TCRdb's copy has only in-frame clones and leaves some out. The sample shows 400,000 to 500,000 clones, 70% to 80% of them seen only once. These data come from a study of shared clonotypes between healthy human individuals. Genomic DNA for unsorted samples, which was extracted with the QIAamp DNA Blood Mini kit, came from about 90 million PBMCs.

The source material was PBMCs. This chain links TRBV28 with TRBJ2-5, with 10 bases that match TRBD2. This TCR was recovered from a woman aged 40-49 years in good health. Some clones in this sample may be carry-over from other donors' samples. As DNA, the CDR3 is TGTGCCAGCAGGCCTAGCGGGAGTAGAGAGACCCAGTACTTC. It encodes CASRPSGSRETQYF. Full variable domain (missing parts from reference TRBV28 and TRBJ2-5): DVKVTQSSRYLVKRTGEKVFLECVQDMDHENMFWYRQDPGLGLRLIYFSYDVKMKEKGDIPEGYSVSREKKERFSLILESASTNQTSMYLCASRPSGSRETQYFGPGTRLLVL.